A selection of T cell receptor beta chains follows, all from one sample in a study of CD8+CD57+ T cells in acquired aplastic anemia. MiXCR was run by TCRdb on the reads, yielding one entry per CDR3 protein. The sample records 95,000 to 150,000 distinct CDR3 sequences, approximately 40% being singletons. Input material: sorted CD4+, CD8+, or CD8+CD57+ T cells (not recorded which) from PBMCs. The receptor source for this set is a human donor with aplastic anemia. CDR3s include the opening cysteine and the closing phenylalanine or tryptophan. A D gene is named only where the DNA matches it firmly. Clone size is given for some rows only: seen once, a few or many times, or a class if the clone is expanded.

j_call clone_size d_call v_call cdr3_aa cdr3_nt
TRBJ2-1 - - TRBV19 CASSIYRRSNEQFF TGTGCCAGTAGTATATACAGGAGATCGAATGAGCAGTTCTTC
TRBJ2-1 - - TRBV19 CASGGGHNEQFF TGTGCCAGTGGGGGGGGCCACAATGAGCAGTTCTTC
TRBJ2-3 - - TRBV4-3 CASSQNKGDTQYF TGCGCCAGCAGCCAAAACAAAGGGGATACGCAGTATTTT
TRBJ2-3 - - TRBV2 CARQGRDTQYF TGTGCCAGACAGGGTCGGGATACGCAGTATTTT
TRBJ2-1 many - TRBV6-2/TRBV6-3 CASSYSRGPGAYNEQFF TGTGCCAGCAGTTACTCGCGTGGGCCAGGGGCCTACAATGAGCAGTTCTTC
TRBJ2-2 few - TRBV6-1 CASNNWNTGELFF TGTGCCAGCAACAACTGGAACACCGGGGAGCTGTTTTTT
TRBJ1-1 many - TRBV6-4 CASSDEINTEAFF TGTGCCAGCAGTGACGAGATAAACACTGAAGCTTTCTTT
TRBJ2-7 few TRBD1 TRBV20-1 CSARGGPTGVEQYF TGCAGTGCTAGAGGGGGCCCTACAGGGGTCGAGCAGTACTTC
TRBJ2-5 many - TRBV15 CATSRMDHRRETQYF TGTGCCACCAGCAGAATGGACCACCGCCGAGAGACCCAGTACTTC
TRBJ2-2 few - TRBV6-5 CASSYLAQRTGELFF TGTGCCAGCAGTTACTTAGCCCAGCGCACCGGGGAGCTGTTTTTT
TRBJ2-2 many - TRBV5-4 CASSYWGTGELFF TGTGCCAGCAGCTACTGGGGTACCGGGGAGCTGTTTTTT
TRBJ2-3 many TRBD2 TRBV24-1 CATSERGGGTDTQYF TGTGCCACCAGTGAACGGGGGGGCGGCACAGATACGCAGTATTTT
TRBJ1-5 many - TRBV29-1 CSVSRGRNNQPQHF TGCAGCGTAAGCCGCGGTAGAAACAATCAGCCCCAGCATTTT
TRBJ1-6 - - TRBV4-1 CASSQAWGMESPLHF TGCGCCAGCAGCCAAGCGTGGGGGATGGAGTCACCCCTCCACTTT
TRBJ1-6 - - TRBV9 CASSVEGPRGDSPLHF TGTGCCAGCAGCGTAGAAGGGCCGCGGGGTGATTCACCCCTCCACTTT
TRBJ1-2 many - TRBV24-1 CATSYLGGYTF TGTGCCACCAGTTACTTAGGAGGCTACACCTTC
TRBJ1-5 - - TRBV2 CASSLQSRDQPQHF TGTGCCAGCAGCCTACAGTCCCGGGATCAGCCCCAGCATTTT
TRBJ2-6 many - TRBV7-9 CATFSGSGANVLTF TGTGCCACTTTCAGTGGCTCTGGGGCCAACGTCCTGACTTTC
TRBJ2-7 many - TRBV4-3 CASSQERSSGMPVVF TGCGCCAGCAGCCAAGAAAGATCCTCCGGGATGCCAGTGGTTTTC
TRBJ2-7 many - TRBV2 CASSEAGVSYEQYF TGTGCCAGCAGTGAGGCAGGGGTATCCTACGAGCAGTACTTC
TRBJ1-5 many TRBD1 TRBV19 CASNRDSVNQPQHF TGTGCCAGTAATCGGGACAGCGTCAATCAGCCCCAGCATTTT
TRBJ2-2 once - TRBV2 CSSSDRVNTGELFF TGTTCCAGCAGTGATAGGGTGAACACCGGGGAGCTGTTTTTT
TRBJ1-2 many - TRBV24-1 CATSDRVKDYGYTF TGTGCCACCAGTGATCGCGTGAAGGATTATGGCTACACCTTC
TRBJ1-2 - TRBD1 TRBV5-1 CASSLGQANYGCTF TGCGCCAGCAGCCTGGGACAGGCGAACTATGGCTGCACCTTC
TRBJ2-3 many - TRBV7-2 CASSLGGRTDTQYF TGTGCCAGCAGCTTGGGCGGGCGCACAGATACGCAGTATTTT
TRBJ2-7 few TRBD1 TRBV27 CASSLSGTGVYEQYF TGTGCCAGCAGCCTTTCCGGGACAGGGGTTTACGAGCAGTACTTC
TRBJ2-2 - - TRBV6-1 CASSRVWGIGELFF TGTGCCAGCAGCCGAGTTTGGGGGATCGGGGAGCTGTTTTTT
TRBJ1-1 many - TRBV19 CASSGSLWTEAFF TGTGCCAGTAGTGGCAGCTTGTGGACTGAAGCTTTCTTT
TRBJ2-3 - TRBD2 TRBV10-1 CASASGGRSDTQYF TGCGCCAGTGCTAGCGGGGGTCGTTCAGATACGCAGTATTTT
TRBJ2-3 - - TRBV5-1 CASSPQGTGDTQYF TGCGCCAGCAGCCCACAAGGCACCGGGGATACGCAGTATTTT
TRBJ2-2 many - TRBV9 CASSVEGGGLTGELFF TGTGCCAGCAGCGTAGAGGGCGGGGGCTTAACCGGGGAGCTGTTTTTT
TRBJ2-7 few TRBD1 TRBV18 CASSQGQGAWYEQYF TGTGCCAGCTCACAGGGACAGGGGGCTTGGTACGAGCAGTACTTC
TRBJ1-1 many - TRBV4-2 CASSQGNSMNTEAFF TGTGCCAGCAGCCAGGGGAACAGTATGAACACTGAAGCTTTCTTT
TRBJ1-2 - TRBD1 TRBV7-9 CASSLGTGEGYTF TGTGCCAGCAGCTTAGGAACAGGGGAAGGCTACACCTTC
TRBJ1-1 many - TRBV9 CASSVEVRGTEAFF TGTGCCAGCAGCGTAGAAGTTCGAGGGACTGAAGCTTTCTTT
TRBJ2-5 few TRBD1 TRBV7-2 CASSPGTGRETQYF TGTGCCAGCAGCCCCGGGACAGGGAGAGAGACCCAGTACTTC
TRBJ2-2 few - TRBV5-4 CASSSAGRQKITGELFF TGTGCCAGCAGTTCGGCGGGGCGTCAGAAAATCACCGGGGAGCTGTTTTTT
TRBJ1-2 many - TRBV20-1 CSVPFGDLYGYTF TGCAGTGTACCCTTTGGGGACCTCTATGGCTACACCTTC
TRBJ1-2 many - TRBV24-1 CATSDFGADYGYTF TGTGCCACCAGTGATTTTGGGGCAGACTATGGCTACACCTTC
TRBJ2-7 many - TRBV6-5 CASSYSRYGHGEQYF TGTGCCAGCAGTTACTCCCGCTACGGGCACGGCGAGCAGTACTTC
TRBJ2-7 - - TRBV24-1 CATSDGYKDEQYF TGTGCCACCAGTGATGGATACAAGGACGAGCAGTACTTC
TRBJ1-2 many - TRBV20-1 CSAREKAPHGYTF TGCAGTGCTAGAGAAAAGGCACCCCATGGCTACACCTTC
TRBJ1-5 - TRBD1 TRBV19 CASSSSDRAGNQPQHF TGTGCCAGTAGTTCTTCAGACAGGGCTGGCAATCAGCCCCAGCATTTT
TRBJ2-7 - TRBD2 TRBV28 CASTEGLAGGKAYEQYF TGTGCCAGCACCGAGGGACTAGCGGGAGGAAAAGCCTACGAGCAGTACTTC
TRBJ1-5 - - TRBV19 CASSMGGLYSNQPQHF TGTGCCAGTAGTATGGGGGGCCTATATAGCAATCAGCCCCAGCATTTT
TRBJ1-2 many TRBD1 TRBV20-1 CSAKGQGDGYTF TGCAGTGCTAAAGGACAGGGAGATGGCTACACCTTC
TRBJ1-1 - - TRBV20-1 CSAYGHMNTEAFF TGCAGTGCGTACGGACATATGAACACTGAAGCTTTCTTT
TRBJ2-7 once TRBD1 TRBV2 CASGQTRTGGYDEQYF TGTGCCAGCGGCCAGACCCGGACAGGGGGATATGACGAGCAGTACTTC
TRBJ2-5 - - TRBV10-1 CASSESIGGGPETQYF TGCGCCAGCAGTGAGTCGATTGGGGGAGGACCAGAGACCCAGTACTTC
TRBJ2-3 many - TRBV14 CASSQFLTDTQYF TGTGCCAGCAGCCAATTCCTCACAGATACGCAGTATTTT
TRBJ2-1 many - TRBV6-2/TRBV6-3 CASRSEGMSDEQFF TGTGCCAGCAGATCCGAGGGAATGTCGGATGAGCAGTTCTTC
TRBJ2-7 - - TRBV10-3 CASSARGLGEQYF TGTGCCAGCAGCGCTCGGGGACTCGGCGAGCAGTACTTC
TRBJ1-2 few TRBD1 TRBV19 CASSPQGNYGYTF TGTGCCAGTAGTCCACAGGGGAACTATGGCTACACCTTC